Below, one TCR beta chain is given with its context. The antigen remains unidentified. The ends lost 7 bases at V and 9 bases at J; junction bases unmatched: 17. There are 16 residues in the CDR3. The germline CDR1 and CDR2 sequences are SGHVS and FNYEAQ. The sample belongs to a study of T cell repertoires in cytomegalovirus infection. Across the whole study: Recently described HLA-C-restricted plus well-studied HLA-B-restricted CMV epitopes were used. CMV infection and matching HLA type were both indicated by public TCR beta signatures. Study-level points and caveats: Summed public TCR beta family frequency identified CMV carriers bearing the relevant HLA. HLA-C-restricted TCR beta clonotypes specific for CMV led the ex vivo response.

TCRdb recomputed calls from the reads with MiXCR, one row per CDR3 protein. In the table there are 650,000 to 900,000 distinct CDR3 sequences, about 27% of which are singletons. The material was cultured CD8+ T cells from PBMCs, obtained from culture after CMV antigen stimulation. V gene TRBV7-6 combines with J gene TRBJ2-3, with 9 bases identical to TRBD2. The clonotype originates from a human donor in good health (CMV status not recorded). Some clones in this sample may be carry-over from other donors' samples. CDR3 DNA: TGTGCCAGCACGCGTCATAGGGCGGGGGGGCCGTTAACGCAGTATTTT. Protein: CASTRHRAGGPLTQYF. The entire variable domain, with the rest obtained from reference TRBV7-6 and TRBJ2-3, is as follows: GAGVSQSPRYKVTKRGQDVALRCDPISGHVSLYWYRQALGQGPEFLTYFNYEAQQDKSGLPNDRFSAERPEGSISTLTIQRTEQRDSAMYRCASTRHRAGGPLTQYFGPGTRLTVL.